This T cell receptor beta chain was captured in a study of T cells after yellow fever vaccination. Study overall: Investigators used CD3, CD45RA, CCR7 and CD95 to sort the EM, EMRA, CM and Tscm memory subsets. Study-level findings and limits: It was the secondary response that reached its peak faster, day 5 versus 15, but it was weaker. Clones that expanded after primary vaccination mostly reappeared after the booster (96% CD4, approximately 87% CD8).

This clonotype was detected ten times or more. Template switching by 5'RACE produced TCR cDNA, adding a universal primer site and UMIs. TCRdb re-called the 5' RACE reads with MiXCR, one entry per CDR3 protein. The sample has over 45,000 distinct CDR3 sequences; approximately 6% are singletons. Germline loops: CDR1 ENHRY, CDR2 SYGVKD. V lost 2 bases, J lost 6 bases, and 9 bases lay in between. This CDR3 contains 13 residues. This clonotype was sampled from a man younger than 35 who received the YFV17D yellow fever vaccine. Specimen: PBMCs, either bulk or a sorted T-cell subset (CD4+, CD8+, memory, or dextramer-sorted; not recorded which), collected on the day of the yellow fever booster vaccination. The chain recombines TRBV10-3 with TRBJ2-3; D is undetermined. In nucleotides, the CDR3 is TGTGCCATCAGTGAGGTAGTTTCGGATACGCAGTATTTT. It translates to CAISEVVSDTQYF.